A selection of T cell receptor beta chains follows, all from one sample in a study of blood T cells in healthy people across ages. TCRdb reprocessed the 5' RACE reads via MiXCR and lists one record per CDR3 protein. The sample contains over a million distinct CDR3 sequences, 35% to 45% of which appear only once. The sequenced material came from blood. Every receptor here comes from a woman aged 18-35 years in good health. The CDR3 runs from the conserved cysteine through the conserved F or W. Each record gives: J gene, D gene, V gene, clone size, CDR3 protein, CDR3 DNA. D genes are given only for firm matches. Rows give clone size only sometimes, using once, few, many, or a class for an expanded clone.

TRBJ1-2,NA,TRBV20-1,NA,CTSDRGYTF,TGCACCTCAGACCGGGGCTACACCTTC
TRBJ2-3,TRBD1,TRBV9,few,CASSSIQTGSFTDTQYF,TGTGCCAGCAGCTCTATACAGACAGGGTCCTTCACAGATACGCAGTATTTT
TRBJ2-7,NA,TRBV7-8,NA,CASSPDLGPYEQYF,TGTGCCAGCAGCCCCGATTTAGGGCCCTACGAGCAGTACTTC
TRBJ2-5,NA,TRBV10-3,NA,CAISLGAQETQYF,TGTGCCATCTCGCTTGGGGCCCAAGAGACCCAGTACTTC
TRBJ2-7,NA,TRBV9,NA,CASSVDQGFYEQYF,TGTGCCAGCAGCGTAGACCAGGGATTTTACGAGCAGTACTTC
TRBJ2-3,TRBD1,TRBV7-6,many,CASSLGTGTDTQYF,TGTGCCAGCAGCTTGGGGACAGGGACCGATACGCAGTATTTT
TRBJ2-1,NA,TRBV28,NA,CASFRAPSYNEQFF,TGTGCCAGTTTCCGGGCGCCAAGTTACAATGAGCAGTTCTTC
TRBJ2-5,NA,TRBV5-1,NA,CASSPRSSEETQYF,TGCGCCAGCAGCCCTCGGAGTAGTGAGGAGACCCAGTACTTC
TRBJ1-5,NA,TRBV9,NA,CASSPQDSNQPQHF,TGTGCCAGCAGCCCACAGGACTCAAATCAGCCCCAGCATTTT
TRBJ2-4,NA,TRBV28,NA,CASNPEAYSISQYF,TGTGCCAGCAACCCTGAAGCCTATTCAATTTCCCAGTACTTC
TRBJ1-2,NA,TRBV4-2,few,CASSQDSGTHNYGYTF,TGTGCCAGCAGCCAAGATTCCGGCACCCATAACTATGGCTACACCTTC
TRBJ1-3,NA,TRBV28,NA,CASTVGGRNTIYF,TGTGCCAGCACCGTAGGAGGGCGAAACACCATATATTTT